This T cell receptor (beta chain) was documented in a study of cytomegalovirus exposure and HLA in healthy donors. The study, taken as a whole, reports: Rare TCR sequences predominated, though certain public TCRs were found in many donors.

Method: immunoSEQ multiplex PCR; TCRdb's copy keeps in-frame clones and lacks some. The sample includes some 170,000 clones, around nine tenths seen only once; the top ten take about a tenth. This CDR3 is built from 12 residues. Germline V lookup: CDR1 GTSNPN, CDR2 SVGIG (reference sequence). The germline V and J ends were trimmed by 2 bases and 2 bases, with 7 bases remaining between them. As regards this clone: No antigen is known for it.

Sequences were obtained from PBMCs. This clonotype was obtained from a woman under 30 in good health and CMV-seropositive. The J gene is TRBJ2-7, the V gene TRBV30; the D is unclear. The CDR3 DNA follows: TGTGCCTGGAGTTTGGGCACCTACGAGCAGTACTTC. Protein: CAWSLGTYEQYF.